The text below deals with one T cell receptor beta chain. Its target is not known. Trimming removed 7 bases from V and 3 bases from J; junction bases left unmatched: 5. Germline V CDR1 and CDR2: SGHRS, YFSETQ. The CDR3 covers 14 residues. The PCR was carried out with 60 Vbeta primers and 13 Jbeta primers. Generated by immunoSEQ multiplex PCR, the TCRdb table keeps only in-frame clones and is missing some. The repertoire holds just over 150,000 clones, with roughly 78% as singletons. This sample is drawn from a study of cytomegalovirus exposure and HLA in healthy donors. Findings of the study overall: Later genetic work tied a missense DCLRE1C variant to beta-chain V and J trimming.

Sequencing was carried out using PBMCs. This clonotype was obtained from a woman aged 40 to 55 in good health and CMV-seronegative. The chain recombines TRBV5-1 with TRBJ2-3; 10 positions agree with TRBD1. CDR3 in DNA: TGCGCCAGCGGGACAGGGGATTGGACAGATACGCAGTATTTT. It specifies CASGTGDWTDTQYF.